Presented here are 15 T cell receptor beta chains from one specimen sequenced in a study of T cells in tumors after PD-1 blockade. Using immunoSEQ multiplex PCR, the repertoire was profiled, and TCRdb retains in-frame clones only, with some absent. The data show roughly 59,000 clones, around 80% seen once. Sequenced here: PBMCs, sampled before anti-PD-1 treatment. The receptor set was obtained from a human donor with basal cell carcinoma.

The CDR3 region has the DNA TGCGCCAGCAGCGATACCACAGGGGGCGTCCAGGGTACGCAGTATTTT. Translated, it gives CASSDTTGGVQGTQYF. The genes are TRBV5-1 and TRBJ2-3; 9 nucleotides agree with TRBD1. This CDR3 comprises 16 residues. Unmatched junction bases numbered 14, after V lost 4 bases and J lost 8 bases. Germline assignment: CDR1 SGHRS and CDR2 YFSETQ.

This chain connects TRBV7-9 to TRBJ2-3; 7 nucleotides align to TRBD1. The CDR3 has 14 amino acids. Germline V lookup: CDR1 SEHNR, CDR2 FQNEAQ (reference sequence). Trimming removed 4 bases from V and 9 bases from J; junction bases left unmatched: 10. This CDR3 reads CASSSYGQATTQYF. The CDR3 DNA reads as TGTGCCAGCAGCTCCTATGGACAGGCGACCACGCAGTATTTT.

The chain carries TRBV18 and TRBJ2-1; D ambiguous. This CDR3 has 15 amino acids. The germline gives CDR1 KGHSH, CDR2 LQKENI. V gave up 2 bases and J gave up 5 bases, with 13 bases separating them. CDR3 DNA: TGTGCCAGCTCACCAATACCCCCCGGCAACAATGAGCAGTTCTTC. This codes for CASSPIPPGNNEQFF.

V usage is TRBV5-5 and J usage is TRBJ1-1; D is unresolved. Between the trimmed V and J ends, which lost 4 bases and 0 bases, there was a span of 16 bases. Germline-derived CDR1 and CDR2 are SGHKS and YYEKEE (reference sequence). The CDR3 runs to 16 residues. This CDR3 is CASSPGTGLMNTEAFF. CDR3 DNA sequence: TGTGCCAGCAGCCCCGGAACCGGGTTGATGAACACTGAAGCTTTCTTT.

V usage is TRBV2 and J usage is TRBJ2-5; D unresolved. Germline-derived CDR1 and CDR2 are SNHLY and FYNNEI. V dropped 7 bases and J dropped 0 bases, with 6 bases sitting between them. This CDR3 is built from 12 residues. CDR3 coding DNA: TGTGCCAGCAAAATACACCAAGAGACCCAGTACTTC. It yields the protein CASKIHQETQYF.

This rearrangement joins TRBV5-4 to TRBJ2-4; 9 bases are a match to TRBD1. Germline CDR1 and CDR2: SGHNT and YYREEE (reference sequence). V shed 4 bases, J shed 8 bases, and the junction held 10 bases outside the gene matches. The CDR3 has 15 amino acids. Here the CDR3 reads CASSLGLGDRDIQYF. Written as DNA, the CDR3 is TGTGCCAGCAGCCTTGGCCTAGGGGACAGGGACATTCAGTACTTC.

The DNA of the CDR3 is TGTGCCAGCAGCCTCTCTACGGGGGGATACTCTGGGGCCAACGTCCTGACTTTC. The encoded protein is CASSLSTGGYSGANVLTF. The chain uses TRBV3-1 (or the pseudogene TRBV3-2) and TRBJ2-6, with TRBD2 matching over 7 bases. The length of the CDR3 is 18 residues. CDR1 and CDR2 (germline): LGHDT, YNNKEL (reference sequence). J gave up 0 bases and V 4 bases, and 9 bases lay outside the gene matches.

This rearrangement joins TRBV18 to TRBJ2-7; 7 positions match TRBD2. The CDR3 is 15 amino acids. Germline V gene data show CDR1 as KGHSH and CDR2 as LQKENI. J was trimmed by 0 bases and V by 3 bases; bases with no gene match: 5. The CDR3 DNA reads as TGTGCCAGCTCACCTTCCGGGACTATCTCCTACGAGCAGTACTTC. It translates to CASSPSGTISYEQYF.

This chain connects TRBV29-1 to TRBJ2-1; D tentatively reads TRBD1 or TRBD2 (6 bases each). V was clipped by 3 bases and J by 8 bases, with 11 bases between them. The CDR3 totals 12 residues. In germline, CDR1 is SQVTM, CDR2 ANQGSEA. CDR3 coding DNA: TGCAGCGTTGATTGGGGGGCCTATGAGCAGTTCTTC. Protein sequence: CSVDWGAYEQFF.

The gene calls are TRBV30 and TRBJ1-2; D not resolved. This CDR3 region has 14 residues. Trimming removed 3 bases from V and 8 bases from J, with 19 bases in between. Germline lookup yields CDR1 GTSNPN and CDR2 SVGIG (reference sequence). The DNA of the CDR3 is TGTGCCTGGAGACGTACGTGGGGTACGGTAGGCTACACCTTC. This encodes CAWRRTWGTVGYTF. The variable domain in full, with the rest retrieved from reference TRBV30 and TRBJ1-2, is SQTIHQWPATLVQPVGSPLSLECTVEGTSNPNLYWYRQAAGRGLQLLFYSVGIGQISSEVPQNLSASRPQDRQFILSSKKLLLSDSGFYLCAWRRTWGTVGYTFGSGTRLTVV.

The chain combines TRBV5-1 with TRBJ1-2, with D tentatively TRBD1 (5 bases). This CDR3 is built from 15 residues. The V gene's germline CDR1 is SGHRS and CDR2 YFSETQ. V shed 4 bases and J shed 1 base, with 14 bases lying between them. The CDR3 sequence: CASSQSGVYNYGYTF. The CDR3 nucleotides read TGCGCCAGCAGCCAGTCGGGGGTCTATAACTATGGCTACACCTTC.

The table lists this clone with a count of one. The chain joins TRBV27 to TRBJ2-5, with 9 bases fitting TRBD2. Germline trimming cut 6 bases from V and 7 bases from J; bases unmatched to any gene: 18. Germline V gene data show CDR1 as MNHEY and CDR2 as SMNVEV (reference sequence). The CDR3 sequence is 17 residues long. The CDR3 protein is CASSPWGGRGGSRTQYF. DNA for the CDR3: TGTGCCAGCAGCCCATGGGGTGGGCGGGGGGGCTCTAGGACCCAGTACTTC.

The chain uses TRBV5-6 and TRBJ2-2; D remains ambiguous. Germline assignment: CDR1 SGHDT and CDR2 YYEEEE. The length of the CDR3 is 14 residues. V shed 4 bases and J shed 7 bases, with 14 bases lying between them. CDR3: CASSGVVVNGELFF. The CDR3 DNA follows: TGTGCCAGCAGCGGGGTCGTGGTTAACGGGGAGCTGTTTTTT.

This chain links TRBV14 with TRBJ1-2; a weak D match, TRBD1 (5 bases). Trimming pared 4 bases from V and 5 bases from J, leaving 14 bases between. The CDR3 contains 14 residues. Per the germline V gene, CDR1 is SGHDN and CDR2 is FVKESK. CDR3 sequence (DNA): TGTGCCAGCAGCCTCTTTGCGGGACCTTATGGCTACACCTTC. Its protein is CASSLFAGPYGYTF.

The chain employs TRBV27 and TRBJ2-3, with D perhaps matching TRBD2 (6 bases). The CDR3 spans 15 residues. Germline loops: CDR1 MNHEY, CDR2 SMNVEV (reference sequence). The V end lost 6 bases, the J end lost 2 bases, and 15 bases lay between the germline ends. The CDR3 reads CASRRRGLLTDTQYF. The CDR3 bases are TGTGCCAGCAGGAGGCGGGGTCTCCTCACAGATACGCAGTATTTT.